This note documents a single T cell receptor (beta chain) sequence. The data were obtained in a study of blood T cell repertoires in COVID-19. The CDR3 covers 14 residues. V was clipped by 1 base and J by 11 bases; unmatched bases: 8. Per the germline V gene, CDR1 is WSHSY and CDR2 is SAAADI. As processed by the authors: By means of reference gene primer amplification, nucleated cell counts were estimated. The data were produced by immunoSEQ multiplex PCR, yet TCRdb's version contains in-frame clones alone and is incomplete. That table is the source of V, J and clone size, and D and trimming were worked out from the DNA. Of around 130,000 clones in the sample, approximately 71% were seen once.

This TCR was sampled from a human donor in a cohort sampled during active COVID-19. Sequencing was performed on peripheral blood. The genes are TRBV10-2 and TRBJ1-1, with 9 bases identical to TRBD1. Here the CDR3 DNA reads TGCGCCAGCAGTGAGTATCCCGGGACAGGGATGGCTTTCTTT. Its protein is CASSEYPGTGMAFF.